This T cell receptor (beta chain) is drawn from a study of blood T cell repertoires in COVID-19. On the study more broadly: Samples of COVID-19 (acute and convalescent) were obtained from the United States, Italy and Spain. The cDNA or gDNA used as material had been derived from T cells, B-cell-depleted T cells, or PBMCs.

Assay: immunoSEQ multiplex PCR; the TCRdb copy retains only in-frame clones and omits some. Among approximately 170,000 clones listed, approximately 85% were seen once. The germline CDR1 and CDR2 sequences are MNHEY and SVGEGT. The CDR3 runs 16 residues. Trimming removed 7 bases from V and 1 base from J; junction bases left unmatched: 9. Which cohort a participant joined came from the clinical history participants gave. The sequenced sample was PBMCs or T cells enriched from blood (not recorded which). This chain connects TRBV6-2 or TRBV6-3 to TRBJ1-2; the match to TRBD1 covers 10 bases. The receptor's source is a woman younger than 30 who had recovered from COVID-19. CDR3 protein: CASTPAGTGDNYGYTF. Written as DNA, the CDR3 is TGTGCCAGCACCCCTGCCGGGACAGGGGATAACTATGGCTACACCTTC.